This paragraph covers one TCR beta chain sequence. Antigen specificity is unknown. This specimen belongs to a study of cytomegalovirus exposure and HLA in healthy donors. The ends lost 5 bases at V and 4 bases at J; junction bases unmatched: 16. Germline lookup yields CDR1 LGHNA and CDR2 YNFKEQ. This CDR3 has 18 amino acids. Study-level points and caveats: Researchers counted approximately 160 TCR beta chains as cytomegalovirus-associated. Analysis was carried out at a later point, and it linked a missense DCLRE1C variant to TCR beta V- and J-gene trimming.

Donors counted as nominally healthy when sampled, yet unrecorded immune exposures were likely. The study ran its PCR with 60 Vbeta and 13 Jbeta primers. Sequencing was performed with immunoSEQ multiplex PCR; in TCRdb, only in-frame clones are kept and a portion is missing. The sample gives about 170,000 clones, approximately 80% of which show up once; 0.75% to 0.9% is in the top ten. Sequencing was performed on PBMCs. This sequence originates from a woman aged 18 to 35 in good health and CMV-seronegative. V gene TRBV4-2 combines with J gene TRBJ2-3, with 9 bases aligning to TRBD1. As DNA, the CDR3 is TGTGCCAGCAGCGACAGAAACTCACAGGGGGCGCGCGCAGATACGCAGTATTTT. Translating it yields CASSDRNSQGARADTQYF.